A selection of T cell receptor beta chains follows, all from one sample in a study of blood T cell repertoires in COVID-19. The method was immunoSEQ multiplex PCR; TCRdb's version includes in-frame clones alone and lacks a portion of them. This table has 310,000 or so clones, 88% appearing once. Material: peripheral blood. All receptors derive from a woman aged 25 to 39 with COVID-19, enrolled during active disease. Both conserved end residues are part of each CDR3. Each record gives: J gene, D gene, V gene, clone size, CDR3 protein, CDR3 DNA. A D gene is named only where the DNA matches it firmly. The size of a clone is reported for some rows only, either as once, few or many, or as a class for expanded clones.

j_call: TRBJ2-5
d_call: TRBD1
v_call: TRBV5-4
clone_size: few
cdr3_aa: CASSFRTGIRGETQYF
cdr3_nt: TGTGCCAGCAGCTTCAGGACAGGGATAAGGGGAGAGACCCAGTACTTC

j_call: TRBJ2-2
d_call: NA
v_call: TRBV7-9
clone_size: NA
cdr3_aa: CASSLVSTDTGELFF
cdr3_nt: TGTGCCAGCAGCTTAGTTAGTACGGACACCGGGGAGCTGTTTTTT

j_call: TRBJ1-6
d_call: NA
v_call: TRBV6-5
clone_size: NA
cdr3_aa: CASSYGEGGSPLHF
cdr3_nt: TGTGCCAGCAGTTATGGGGAAGGGGGTTCACCCCTCCACTTT

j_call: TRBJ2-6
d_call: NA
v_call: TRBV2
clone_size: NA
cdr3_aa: CASSELTFSLSGANVLTF
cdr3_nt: TGTGCCAGCAGTGAACTGACATTTTCCCTCTCTGGGGCCAACGTCCTGACTTTC

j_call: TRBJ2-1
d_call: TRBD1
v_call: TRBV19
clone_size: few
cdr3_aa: CASREGQGLLF
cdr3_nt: TGTGCCAGTAGGGAGGGACAGGGGTTACTCTTC

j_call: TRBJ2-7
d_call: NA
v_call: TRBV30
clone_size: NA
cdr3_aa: CAWSPTPWEQYF
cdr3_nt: TGTGCCTGGAGCCCGACTCCATGGGAGCAGTACTTC

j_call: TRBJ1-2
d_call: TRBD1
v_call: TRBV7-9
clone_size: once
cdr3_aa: CASSLRTGTNYGYTF
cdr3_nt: TGTGCCAGCAGCCTCCGGACAGGGACGAACTATGGCTACACCTTC

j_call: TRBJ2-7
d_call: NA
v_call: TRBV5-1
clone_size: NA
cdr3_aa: CASSFRARGPDEQYF
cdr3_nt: TGCGCCAGCAGCTTCAGGGCCAGGGGTCCGGACGAGCAGTACTTC

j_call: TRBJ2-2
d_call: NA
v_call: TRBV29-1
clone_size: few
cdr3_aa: CSVVLARQNTGELFF
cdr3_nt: TGCAGCGTTGTTCTTGCGCGACAGAACACCGGGGAGCTGTTTTTT

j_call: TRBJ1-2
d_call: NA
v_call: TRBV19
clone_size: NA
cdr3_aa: CASSIEQGQDYGYTF
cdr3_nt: TGTGCCAGTAGTATTGAACAGGGCCAAGACTATGGCTACACCTTC

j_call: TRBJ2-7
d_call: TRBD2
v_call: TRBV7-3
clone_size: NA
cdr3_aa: CASSLVAGYEQYF
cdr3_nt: TGTGCCAGCAGCCTGGTAGCGGGTTACGAGCAGTACTTC

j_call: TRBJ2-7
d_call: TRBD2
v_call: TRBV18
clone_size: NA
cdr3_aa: CASSPGGGDEQYF
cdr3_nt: TGTGCCAGCTCACCGGGGGGAGGGGACGAGCAGTACTTC

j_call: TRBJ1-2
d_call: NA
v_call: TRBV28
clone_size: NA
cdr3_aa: CASRTAYGYTF
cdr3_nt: TGTGCCAGCAGGACAGCCTATGGCTACACCTTC

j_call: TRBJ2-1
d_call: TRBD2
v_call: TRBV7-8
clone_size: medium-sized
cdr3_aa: CASSLEAGGTYNEQFF
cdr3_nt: TGTGCCAGCAGCTTAGAGGCGGGAGGGACCTACAATGAGCAGTTCTTC

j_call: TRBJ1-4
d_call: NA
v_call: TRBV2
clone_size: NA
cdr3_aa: CASSGGWVGEKLFF
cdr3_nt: TGTGCCAGCAGTGGAGGATGGGTTGGTGAAAAACTGTTTTTT

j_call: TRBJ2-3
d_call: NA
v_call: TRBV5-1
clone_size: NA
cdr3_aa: CASSLGVDTQYF
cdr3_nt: TGCGCCAGCAGCTTGGGAGTAGATACGCAGTATTTT

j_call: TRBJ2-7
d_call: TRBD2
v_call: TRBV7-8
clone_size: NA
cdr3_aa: CASSRVTSGRYEQYF
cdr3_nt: TGTGCCAGCAGCCGCGTGACTAGCGGGAGATACGAGCAGTACTTC

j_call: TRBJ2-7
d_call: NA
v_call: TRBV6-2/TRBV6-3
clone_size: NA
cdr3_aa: CASSPGSSYEQYF
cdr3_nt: TGTGCCAGCAGTCCAGGGTCCTCCTACGAGCAGTACTTC

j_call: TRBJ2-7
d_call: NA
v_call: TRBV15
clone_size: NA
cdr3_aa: CATSRDGAGPYEQYF
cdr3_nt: TGTGCCACCAGCAGAGACGGCGCAGGCCCCTACGAGCAGTACTTC

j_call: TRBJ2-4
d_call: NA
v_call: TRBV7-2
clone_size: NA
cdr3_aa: CASSQGAWSKNIQYF
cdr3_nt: TGTGCCAGCAGCCAAGGGGCCTGGTCCAAAAACATTCAGTACTTC

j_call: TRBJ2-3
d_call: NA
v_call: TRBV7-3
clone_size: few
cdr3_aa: CASTLVGGATDTQYF
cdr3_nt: TGTGCCAGCACTTTGGTGGGGGGGGCCACAGATACGCAGTATTTT

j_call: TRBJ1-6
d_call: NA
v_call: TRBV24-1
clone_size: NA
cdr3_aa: CATTMDSPLHF
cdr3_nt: TGTGCCACCACTATGGATTCACCCCTCCACTTT

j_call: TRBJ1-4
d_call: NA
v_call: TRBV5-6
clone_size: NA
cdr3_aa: CASSFYTRATNEKLFF
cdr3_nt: TGTGCCAGCAGCTTTTACACCCGTGCAACTAATGAAAAACTGTTTTTT

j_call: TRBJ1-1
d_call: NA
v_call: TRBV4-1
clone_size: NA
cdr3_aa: CASSQGTAEMNTEAFF
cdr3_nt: TGCGCCAGCAGCCAAGGAACTGCTGAAATGAACACTGAAGCTTTCTTT

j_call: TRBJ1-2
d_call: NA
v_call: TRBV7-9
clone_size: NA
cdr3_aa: CASSLASPLAGYTF
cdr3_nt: TGTGCCAGCAGCTTAGCGAGCCCACTCGCCGGCTACACCTTC

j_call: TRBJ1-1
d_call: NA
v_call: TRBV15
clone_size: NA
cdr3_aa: CATAGAWNTEAFF
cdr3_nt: TGTGCCACTGCGGGGGCCTGGAACACTGAAGCTTTCTTT

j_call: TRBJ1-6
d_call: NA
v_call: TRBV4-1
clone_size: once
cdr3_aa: CASSQAPGWISYNSPLHF
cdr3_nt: TGCGCCAGCAGCCAAGCCCCCGGGTGGATCTCCTATAATTCACCCCTCCACTTT

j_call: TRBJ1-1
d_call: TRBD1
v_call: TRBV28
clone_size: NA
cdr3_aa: CASSSAGQGASEAFF
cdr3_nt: TGTGCCAGCAGTTCAGCGGGACAGGGGGCCTCTGAAGCTTTCTTT

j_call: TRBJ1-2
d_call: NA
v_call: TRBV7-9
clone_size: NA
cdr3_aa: CASSLLSYGYTF
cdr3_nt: TGTGCCAGCAGCTTATTGAGCTATGGCTACACCTTC

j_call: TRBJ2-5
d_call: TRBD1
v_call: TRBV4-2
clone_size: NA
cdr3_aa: CASSQVDRGPYQETQYF
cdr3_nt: TGTGCCAGCAGCCAAGTCGACAGGGGACCGTACCAAGAGACCCAGTACTTC

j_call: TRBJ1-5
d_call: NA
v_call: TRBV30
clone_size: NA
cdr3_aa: CAWSVRRDSNQPQHF
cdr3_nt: TGTGCCTGGAGTGTAAGGAGGGACAGCAATCAGCCCCAGCATTTT

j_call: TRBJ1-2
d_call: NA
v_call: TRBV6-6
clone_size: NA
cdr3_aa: CASSRDNYGYTF
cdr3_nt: TGTGCCAGCAGTAGAGATAACTATGGCTACACCTTC

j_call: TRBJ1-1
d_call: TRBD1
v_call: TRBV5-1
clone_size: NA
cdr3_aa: CASSWTGDTTEAFF
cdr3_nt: TGCGCCAGCAGCTGGACAGGGGACACCACTGAAGCTTTCTTT

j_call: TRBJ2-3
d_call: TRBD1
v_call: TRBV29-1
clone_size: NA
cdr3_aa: CSVEEGTGGPYF
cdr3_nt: TGCAGCGTTGAAGAAGGGACAGGGGGACCGTATTTT

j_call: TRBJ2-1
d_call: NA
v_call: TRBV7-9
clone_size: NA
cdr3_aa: CASSLEWSQSGEQFF
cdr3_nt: TGTGCCAGCAGCTTAGAGTGGTCCCAATCCGGTGAGCAGTTCTTC

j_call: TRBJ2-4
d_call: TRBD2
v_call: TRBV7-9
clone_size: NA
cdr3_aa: CASSTSGVGAKNIQYF
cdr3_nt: TGTGCCAGCAGCACTAGCGGAGTTGGGGCCAAAAACATTCAGTACTTC